Described below is a single TCR beta chain sequence and its context. Antigen: not known. The CDR3 extends over 13 amino acids. The V end was cut by 1 base, the J end by 3 bases, with 3 bases between. The V gene's germline CDR1 is KGHDR and CDR2 SFDVKD. The entry originates in a study of T cell responses to AZD1222 COVID-19 vaccine. Study findings and constraints: Spike was spanned by vaccine-associated CD4 TCRs, with dominance at 160-218 and 743-854. Possibly, clonal diversity was underestimated; donors were largely white British and included more females.

Sequenced by immunoSEQ multiplex PCR; TCRdb stores in-frame clones only, minus some. The repertoire holds some 140,000 clones, roughly 90% seen once, with 5.5% in the top ten. The chain carries TRBV24-1 and TRBJ2-1; D gene ambiguous. The material sequenced was peripheral blood, taken on day 0 of MenACWY control vaccination. This receptor was identified in an adult in good health. CDR3 amino acids: CATSDLFYNEQFF. In DNA, the CDR3 is TGTGCCACCAGTGATTTATTCTACAATGAGCAGTTCTTC.